This entry lists 3 T cell receptor beta chains sequenced from one sample in a study of T cell changes during pregnancy in multiple sclerosis. Only in-frame clones appear in the TCRdb table, and some are missing; sequencing was by immunoSEQ multiplex PCR. The sample holds tens of thousands of clones, roughly 93% seen once. The sample here was CD8+ T cells from peripheral blood mononuclear cells, taken in the second trimester of pregnancy. These receptors all stem from a female donor with multiple sclerosis, enrolled in a pregnancy study.

This rearrangement joins TRBV11-2 to TRBJ2-3, with TRBD2 identical over 7 bases. In germline, CDR1 is SGHAT, CDR2 FQNNGV. The length of the CDR3 is 14 residues. V shed 8 bases, J shed 5 bases, and the junction held 10 bases outside the gene matches. The CDR3 DNA sequence: TGTGCCAGCTTAAGCGGGGCGGCGGGAGATACGCAGTATTTT. It is translated as CASLSGAAGDTQYF.

The V call is TRBV19, the J call TRBJ2-3; 7 bases align to TRBD2. V was pared by 3 bases and J by 0 bases, with 0 bases of the junction left unmatched. The CDR3 spans 14 residues. From germline, CDR1 is LNHDA and CDR2 SQIVND (reference sequence). The CDR3 here is CASSMGGSTDTQYF. The CDR3 DNA is TGTGCCAGTAGTATGGGAGGGAGCACAGATACGCAGTATTTT.

The rearrangement joins TRBV4-3 to TRBJ1-3; TRBD1 is a possible D gene (5 bases). CDR3 length: 17 amino acids. The V end was cut by 0 bases, the J end by 2 bases, with 14 bases between. Germline CDR1 is LGHNA and CDR2 is YSLEER. This CDR3 reads CASSQDRGRSPGNTIYF. As DNA, the CDR3 is TGCGCCAGCAGCCAAGATAGGGGCCGGAGCCCTGGAAACACCATATATTTT.